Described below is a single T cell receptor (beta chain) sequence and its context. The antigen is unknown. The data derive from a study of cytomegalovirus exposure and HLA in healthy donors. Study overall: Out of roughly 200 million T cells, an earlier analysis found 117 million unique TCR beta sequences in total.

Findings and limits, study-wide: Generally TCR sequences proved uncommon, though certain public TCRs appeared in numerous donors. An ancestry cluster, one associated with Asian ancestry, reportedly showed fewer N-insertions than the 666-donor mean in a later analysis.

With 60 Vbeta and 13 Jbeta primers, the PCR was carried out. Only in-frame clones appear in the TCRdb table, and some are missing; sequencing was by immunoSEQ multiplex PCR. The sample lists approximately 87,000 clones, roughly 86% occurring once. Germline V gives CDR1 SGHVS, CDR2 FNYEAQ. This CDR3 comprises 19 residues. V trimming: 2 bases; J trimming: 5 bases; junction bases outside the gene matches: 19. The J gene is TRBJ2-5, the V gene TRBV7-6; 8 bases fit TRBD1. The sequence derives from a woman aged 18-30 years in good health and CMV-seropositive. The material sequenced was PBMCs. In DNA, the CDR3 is TGTGCCAGCAGCTTAACTACGGGCCAGGACAGGGTGGGTAGGGAGACCCAGTACTTC. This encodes CASSLTTGQDRVGRETQYF. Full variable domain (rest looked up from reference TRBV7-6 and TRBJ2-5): GAGVSQSPRYKVTKRGQDVALRCDPISGHVSLYWYRQALGQGPEFLTYFNYEAQQDKSGLPNDRFSAERPEGSISTLTIQRTEQRDSAMYRCASSLTTGQDRVGRETQYFGPGTRLLVL.